This T cell receptor beta chain appears in the sequencing data of a study of T cell responses to AZD1222 COVID-19 vaccine. Overall study: It was second doses at about 4 or about 12 weeks that were pooled.

Here immunoSEQ multiplex PCR was the method, and the copy in TCRdb shows in-frame clones only, minus some. This sample has 150,000 to 200,000 clones; 85% to 95% occur once, and the top ten carry approximately 0.6%. V was pared by 10 bases and J by 0 bases, with 19 bases between. The CDR3 length is 15 residues. CDR1 is MDHEN and CDR2 is SYDVKM in the germline V gene. This clonotype was sampled from an adult in good health. The sample was peripheral blood, taken on day 0 of AZD1222 vaccination. The chain combines TRBV28 with TRBJ2-7; D unresolved. Written as DNA, the CDR3 is TGTGCCACCACACGGTCGGTGCCGACCTCCTACGAGCAGTACTTC. The encoded protein is CATTRSVPTSYEQYF.